These 20 T cell receptor beta chains came from one sample sequenced in a study of cytomegalovirus exposure and HLA in healthy donors. The primer mix had 60 Vbeta and 13 Jbeta primers. Profiling relied on immunoSEQ multiplex PCR, and the TCRdb table lists in-frame clones only, not all of them. The sample contains approximately 150,000 clones, roughly 80% of which appear only once. The source material was PBMCs. The source of these receptors is a woman in her forties in good health and CMV-seropositive.

The chain couples TRBV7-8 to TRBJ1-1; D is unclear. CDR1 is SGHVS and CDR2 is FQNEAQ in the germline V gene. The CDR3 extends over 13 amino acids. The V end lost 5 bases, the J end lost 1 base, and 8 bases lay between the germline ends. The CDR3 sequence is CASSGAKNTEAFF. CDR3 DNA sequence: TGTGCCAGCAGCGGTGCGAAGAACACTGAAGCTTTCTTT.

The V and J genes are TRBV27 and TRBJ1-5, with 9 bases fitting TRBD1. The CDR3 extends over 14 amino acids. Germline CDR1 MNHEY, CDR2 SMNVEV (reference sequence). V shed 5 bases, J shed 6 bases, and the junction held 5 bases outside the gene matches. The CDR3 DNA sequence: TGTGCCAGCAGTCCGGGACAGGGCTTTCAGCCCCAGCATTTT. Residues: CASSPGQGFQPQHF.

The J gene is TRBJ1-5, the V gene TRBV6-1; the D gene is possibly TRBD1 (6 bases). The CDR3 covers 13 residues. V lost 1 base, J lost 9 bases, and 10 bases lay in between. CDR1 is MNHNS and CDR2 is SASEGT in the germline V gene. CDR3 loop: CASSEEAGAPQHF. The CDR3 DNA follows: TGTGCCAGCAGTGAAGAAGCAGGGGCGCCCCAGCATTTT.

This chain joins TRBV7-9 and TRBJ2-3, with D tentatively TRBD2 (5 bases). CDR3 length equals 16 residues. V dropped 4 bases and J dropped 1 base, with 15 bases sitting between them. Germline CDR1 is SEHNR and CDR2 is FQNEAQ (reference sequence). The CDR3 loop is CASSSRGLGGTDTQYF. CDR3 nucleotides: TGTGCCAGCAGCTCACGCGGGCTCGGGGGCACAGATACGCAGTATTTT.

The chain has TRBV7-9 and TRBJ2-1, with 8 bases matching TRBD2. The CDR3 is 16 residues long. From germline, CDR1 is SEHNR and CDR2 FQNEAQ (reference sequence). V was pared by 11 bases and J by 9 bases, with 21 bases of the junction left unmatched. The CDR3 DNA is TGTGCCCTCCCGAACGGGGGGGAAACCGCGGGGGCTGAGCAGTTCTTC. Its translation is CALPNGGETAGAEQFF.

This chain uses TRBV29-1 with TRBJ2-3; D is possibly TRBD2 (5 bases). Germline CDR1 reads SQVTM; CDR2 reads ANQGSEA. The CDR3 loop spans 16 amino acids. Trimming stripped 1 base from V and 0 bases from J, with 14 bases between. The CDR3 nucleotides read TGCAGCGTTGAAGGGGGAAGCGGAGGTAGCACAGATACGCAGTATTTT. Its protein is CSVEGGSGGSTDTQYF.

This clone is a singleton in its sample. The genes are TRBV7-9 and TRBJ2-1; 7 bases line up with TRBD2. The CDR3 extends over 16 amino acids. Germline CDR1 reads SEHNR; CDR2 reads FQNEAQ (reference sequence). Trimming took 1 base from V and 6 from J; bases not matched to a gene: 9. CDR3 sequence: CASSLESGVPPNEQFF. Here the CDR3 DNA reads TGTGCCAGCAGCTTAGAGAGCGGGGTTCCCCCCAATGAGCAGTTCTTC.

This clone was detected once. The V and J genes are TRBV11-2 and TRBJ2-7; tentative D call: TRBD1 (6 bases). V lost 5 bases, J lost 3 bases, and 11 bases lay in between. There are 13 residues in the CDR3. CDR1 is SGHAT and CDR2 is FQNNGV in the germline V gene. The CDR3 bases are TGTGCCAGCAGCCGCAGGGGATACTACGAGCAGTACTTC. It translates to CASSRRGYYEQYF.

V gene TRBV9 combines with J gene TRBJ2-2; 9 bases agree with TRBD2. The CDR3 extends over 17 amino acids. The junction had 10 bases not matched to a gene; V was cut back by 7 bases and J by 0 bases. CDR1 and CDR2 (germline): SGDLS, YYNGEE. CDR3 coding DNA: TGTGCCAGCGAAAAGGGCGGGGGGGCCCCGAACACCGGGGAGCTGTTTTTT. Translating it yields CASEKGGGAPNTGELFF.

The chain couples TRBV19 to TRBJ1-2, with 9 bases that match TRBD1. Germline CDR1 reads LNHDA; CDR2 reads SQIVND (reference sequence). This CDR3 is built from 14 residues. The ends lost 8 bases at V and 3 bases at J; junction bases unmatched: 7. The CDR3 protein is CASARTGGDYGYTF. The CDR3 DNA is TGTGCCAGTGCCCGTACAGGGGGCGACTATGGCTACACCTTC.

The V call is TRBV4-2, the J call TRBJ2-5, with D perhaps matching TRBD2 (7 bases). Trimming pared 1 base from V and 11 bases from J, leaving 14 bases between. The CDR3 covers 13 residues. Germline CDR1 LGHNA, CDR2 YNFKEQ. The CDR3 bases are TGTGCCAGCAGCCAAGTAGGGGAGGGGGAGCAGTACTTC. This translates into CASSQVGEGEQYF.

The chain has TRBV10-3 and TRBJ1-6; 7 bases are shared with TRBD1. The V segment lost 9 bases and the J segment 10 bases; nucleotides outside the gene matches: 6. CDR1 and CDR2 from the germline V gene are ENHRY and SYGVKD. The CDR3 contains 12 residues. The CDR3 protein is CAIRQGDSPLHF. CDR3 bases: TGTGCCATTAGACAGGGCGACTCACCCCTCCACTTT.

The chain uses TRBV11-1 and TRBJ1-4; TRBD1 agrees at 7 bases. Germline V gene data show CDR1 as SGHAT and CDR2 as FQDESV (reference sequence). Trimming took 3 bases from V and 12 from J; bases not matched to a gene: 4. CDR3 size: 12 residues. The CDR3 protein is CASSFDRDELFF. The CDR3 DNA follows: TGTGCCAGCAGCTTTGACAGGGACGAACTGTTTTTT.

This chain links TRBV19 with TRBJ1-5; D is possibly TRBD1 (5 bases). Looked up from germline, CDR1 is LNHDA and CDR2 is SQIVND (reference sequence). The CDR3 covers 15 residues. Trimming took off 8 bases at V and 3 bases at J, with 17 bases between the two ends. In DNA, the CDR3 is TGTGCCAGTTCCGGGCCTAAGGGGCCCAATCAGCCCCAGCATTTT. As protein: CASSGPKGPNQPQHF. Combining the CDR3 with reference TRBV19 and TRBJ1-5 gives the whole variable domain DGGITQSPKYLFRKEGQNVTLSCEQNLNHDAMYWYRQDPGQGLRLIYYSQIVNDFQKGDIAEGYSVSREKKESFPLTVTSAQKNPTAFYLCASSGPKGPNQPQHFGDGTRLSIL.

This chain links TRBV5-4 with TRBJ2-2; TRBD1 aligns across 10 bases. Germline V gene sequence: CDR1 SGHNT, CDR2 YYREEE (reference sequence). The CDR3 is 19 amino acids. The V and J ends lost 0 bases and 2 bases, in that order; junction bases with no gene match: 10. The CDR3 nucleotides are TGTGCCAGCAGCTTGGACCCTATAGGGACAGGGGTAAACACCGGGGAGCTGTTTTTT. Encoded protein: CASSLDPIGTGVNTGELFF. Complete variable domain (other parts from reference TRBV5-4 and TRBJ2-2): ETGVTQSPTHLIKTRGQQVTLRCSSQSGHNTVSWYQQALGQGPQFIFQYYREEENGRGNFPPRFSGLQFPNYSSELNVNALELDDSALYLCASSLDPIGTGVNTGELFFGEGSRLTVL.

The rearrangement uses TRBV28 and TRBJ1-2; D gene unclear. Germline loops: CDR1 MDHEN, CDR2 SYDVKM. The CDR3 runs 14 residues. Between the trimmed V and J ends, which lost 6 bases and 6 bases, there was a span of 17 bases. CDR3 protein: CASSPAGSGNGYTF. The DNA of the CDR3 is TGTGCCAGCAGCCCCGCGGGTAGCGGGAATGGCTACACCTTC.

CDR3 coding DNA: TGTGCCACCCCCCAAGGGGGACGCACAGATACGCAGTATTTT. Protein sequence: CATPQGGRTDTQYF. This chain links TRBV2 with TRBJ2-3, with a weak D call TRBD1 (6 bases). Germline V CDR1 and CDR2: SNHLY, FYNNEI. The length of the CDR3 is 14 residues. Trimming took 10 bases from V and 1 from J, leaving 15 bases between them.

The chain is built from TRBV6-6 and TRBJ1-1, with D perhaps TRBD1 (6 bases). The V gene's germline CDR1 is MNHNY and CDR2 SVGAGI (reference sequence). The length of the CDR3 is 14 residues. Trimming stripped 1 base from V and 6 bases from J, with 12 bases between. CDR3 DNA: TGTGCCAGCAGTTACTGGGGGGAGGGGGCTGAAGCTTTCTTT. It is translated as CASSYWGEGAEAFF.

About this clone: A junction boundary mismatches the germline segment, possibly from a read error. The gene calls are TRBV7-8 and TRBJ1-1, with 8 bases identical to TRBD1. Looked up from germline, CDR1 is SGHVS and CDR2 is FQNEAQ. The CDR3 runs 14 residues. The CDR3 sequence is CASRLDRGGTEAFF. In nucleotides, the CDR3 is TGTGCCAGCAGGTTAGACAGGGGAGGCACTGAAGCTTTCTTT.

The chain uses TRBV6-6 and TRBJ2-4, with D unresolved. Germline V lookup: CDR1 MNHNY, CDR2 SVGAGI (reference sequence). The CDR3 contains 11 residues. The germline V and J ends were trimmed by 2 bases and 11 bases, with 7 bases remaining between them. The CDR3 DNA follows: TGTGCCAGCAGTTACGAAAAGCTTCAGTACTTC. This encodes CASSYEKLQYF.